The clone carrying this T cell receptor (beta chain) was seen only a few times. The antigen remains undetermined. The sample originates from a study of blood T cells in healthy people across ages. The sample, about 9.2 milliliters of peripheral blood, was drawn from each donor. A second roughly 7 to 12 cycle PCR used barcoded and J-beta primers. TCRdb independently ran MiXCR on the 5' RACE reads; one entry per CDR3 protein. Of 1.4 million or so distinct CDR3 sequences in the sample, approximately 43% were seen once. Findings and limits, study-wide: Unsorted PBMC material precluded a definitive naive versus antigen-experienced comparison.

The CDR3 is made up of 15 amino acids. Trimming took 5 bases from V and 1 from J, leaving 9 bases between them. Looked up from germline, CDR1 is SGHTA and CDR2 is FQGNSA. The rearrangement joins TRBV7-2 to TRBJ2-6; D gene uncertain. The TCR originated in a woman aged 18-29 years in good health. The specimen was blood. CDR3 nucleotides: TGTGCCAGCAGCCAAAAGGCGTCTGGGGCCAACGTCCTGACTTTC. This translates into CASSQKASGANVLTF.